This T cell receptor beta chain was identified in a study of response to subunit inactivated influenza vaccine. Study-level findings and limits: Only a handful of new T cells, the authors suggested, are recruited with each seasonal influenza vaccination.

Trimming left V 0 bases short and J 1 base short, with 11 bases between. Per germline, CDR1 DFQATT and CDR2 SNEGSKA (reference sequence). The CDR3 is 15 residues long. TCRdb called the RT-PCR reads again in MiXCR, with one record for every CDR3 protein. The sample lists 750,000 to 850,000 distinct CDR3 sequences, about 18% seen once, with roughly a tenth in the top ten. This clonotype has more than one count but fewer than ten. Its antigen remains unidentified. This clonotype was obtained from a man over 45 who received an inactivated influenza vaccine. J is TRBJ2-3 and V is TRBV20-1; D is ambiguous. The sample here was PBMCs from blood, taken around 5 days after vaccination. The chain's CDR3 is CSARDAIYRTDTQYF. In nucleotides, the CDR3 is TGCAGTGCTAGAGATGCCATATACCGCACAGATACGCAGTATTTT.